Presented here are 20 T cell receptor beta chains from one specimen sequenced in a study of T cells after yellow fever vaccination. TCRdb passed the 5' RACE reads through MiXCR, listing each CDR3 protein once. Among approximately 32,000 distinct CDR3 sequences listed, nearly 4.5% were seen once. This specimen consisted of CD8+ T cells sorted from PBMCs, obtained 5 days after the yellow fever booster vaccination. The receptors come from a man aged 25 to 40 who received the YFV17D yellow fever vaccine.

This clonotype was found many times. J is TRBJ2-5 and V is TRBV7-8, with 11 bases matching TRBD2. V lost 1 base to trimming and J lost 2 bases; unmatched junction nucleotides: 6. CDR1 and CDR2 (germline): SGHVS, FQNEAQ. There are 17 residues in the CDR3. Written as DNA, the CDR3 is TGTGCCAGCAGCTTAGAAGGGACTAGCGGAGAACAAGAGACCCAGTACTTC. Translating gives CASSLEGTSGEQETQYF.

In this sample, this clonotype turned up many times. The V and J genes are TRBV7-6 and TRBJ2-7; unclear D gene. V was clipped by 0 bases and J by 2 bases, with 14 bases between them. This CDR3 contains 16 residues. The germline V gene encodes CDR1 SGHVS and CDR2 FNYEAQ. CDR3 in amino acids: CASSLALAQSTYEQYF. In DNA, the CDR3 is TGTGCCAGCAGCTTAGCGTTGGCACAATCAACCTACGAGCAGTACTTC.

This clonotype was seen repeatedly, ten times or more. The chain couples TRBV11-2 to TRBJ2-1; D is possibly TRBD2 (5 bases). This CDR3 comprises 15 residues. V was shortened by 3 bases and J by 8 bases, with 17 bases between the two germline ends. Germline-derived CDR1 and CDR2 are SGHAT and FQNNGV. The CDR3 DNA is TGTGCCAGCAGCTTGAGCGGAACCCCGAGGGATGAGCAGTTCTTC. Translation gives CASSLSGTPRDEQFF.

This clonotype was recorded many times. The rearrangement uses TRBV6-2 or TRBV6-3 and TRBJ2-1, with a tentative D call TRBD2 (5 bases). The CDR3 is 14 amino acids. V was pared by 8 bases and J by 6 bases, with 17 bases between. Per germline, CDR1 MNHEY and CDR2 SVGEGT. This CDR3 is CASQRQWTANEQFF. The CDR3 DNA follows: TGTGCCAGCCAACGACAATGGACTGCCAATGAGCAGTTCTTC.

This clonotype was observed many times. CDR3 sequence (DNA): TGTGCCAGCAGCACCGAACTGGACAGGGTGAACACCGGGGAGCTGTTTTTT. Translated, it gives CASSTELDRVNTGELFF. This chain links TRBV7-9 with TRBJ2-2; TRBD1 matches 8 bases. Germline trimming cut 5 bases from V and 1 base from J; bases unmatched to any gene: 9. The CDR3 is 17 residues long. Per the germline V gene, CDR1 is SEHNR and CDR2 is FQNEAQ (reference sequence).

This clonotype was counted many times. The CDR3 protein is CASSPGAQLQETQYF. CDR3 bases: TGTGCCAGCTCCCCCGGGGCTCAGCTTCAAGAGACCCAGTACTTC. This sequence joins TRBV18 and TRBJ2-5; D tentatively reads TRBD1 or TRBD2 (5 bases each). The germline V gene encodes CDR1 KGHSH and CDR2 LQKENI. The CDR3 loop spans 15 amino acids. Trimming removed 6 bases from V and 2 bases from J, with 16 bases in between.

This clonotype was detected ten times or more. The V and J genes are TRBV12-3 or TRBV12-4 and TRBJ2-7; 8 nucleotides agree with TRBD2. Unmatched junction bases numbered 11, after V lost 1 base and J lost 3 bases. The CDR3 is 17 residues long. DNA of the CDR3: TGTGCCAGCAGTTTAGGGTTTAGGCGGGAGGCCCTCTACGAGCAGTACTTC. This encodes CASSLGFRREALYEQYF.

V gene TRBV20-1 combines with J gene TRBJ2-1; TRBD2 matches at 8 bases. This CDR3 contains 13 residues. The ends lost 6 bases at V and 6 bases at J; junction bases unmatched: 7. Germline assignment: CDR1 DFQATT and CDR2 SNEGSKA (reference sequence). CDR3 in DNA: TGCAGTGCGTCCGGGGGGGGGGGCAATGAGCAGTTCTTC. Protein product: CSASGGGGNEQFF.

This clonotype appeared many times. The V and J genes are TRBV7-8 and TRBJ2-7, with D possibly called TRBD1 or TRBD2 (7 bases each). Deletions cut 5 bases from V and 3 bases from J, with 14 bases between. The CDR3 has 14 residues. Germline loops: CDR1 SGHVS, CDR2 FQNEAQ. The CDR3 coding sequence is TGTGCCAGCAGCCCAGGGGGGGCCTTCTACGAGCAGTACTTC. Its translation is CASSPGGAFYEQYF.

This clonotype showed up many times. The rearrangement links TRBV12-3 or TRBV12-4 to TRBJ2-2; D is possibly TRBD2 (5 bases). The CDR3 consists of 15 residues. V gave up 1 base and J gave up 6 bases, with 12 bases separating them. CDR3 sequence: CASSLGSGGPGELFF. The DNA for the CDR3 is TGTGCCAGCAGTTTAGGAAGCGGCGGACCCGGGGAGCTGTTTTTT.

V is TRBV5-1 and J is TRBJ2-5; TRBD2 matches 8 bases. This CDR3 comprises 16 residues. J gave up 2 bases and V 3 bases, and 9 bases lay outside the gene matches. CDR1 is SGHRS, CDR2 YFSETQ, per germline. For the CDR3, the DNA is TGCGCCAGCAGCTCCCTGACTAGCGCCGAGCAAGAGACCCAGTACTTC. This translates into CASSSLTSAEQETQYF. Full variable domain (missing parts from reference TRBV5-1 and TRBJ2-5): KAGVTQTPRYLIKTRGQQVTLSCSPISGHRSVSWYQQTPGQGLQFLFEYFSETQRNKGNFPGRFSGRQFSNSRSEMNVSTLELGDSALYLCASSSLTSAEQETQYFGPGTRLLVL.

There are many counts of this clonotype. The V call is TRBV7-2, the J call TRBJ1-1; a possible D gene is TRBD1 (5 bases). CDR1 is SGHTA and CDR2 is FQGNSA in the germline V gene. V gave up 1 base and J gave up 4 bases, with 10 bases separating them. CDR3 size: 14 residues. The CDR3 DNA reads as TGTGCCAGCAGCTTAGAGGGGTTAGGCACTGAAGCTTTCTTT. Translation: CASSLEGLGTEAFF.

This clonotype appeared many times. The chain couples TRBV7-6 to TRBJ2-1; either TRBD1 or TRBD2 may supply D (6 bases each). CDR3 length equals 17 residues. With 5 bases removed from V and 2 bases from J, the gap between germline ends came to 19 bases. Germline V gene data show CDR1 as SGHVS and CDR2 as FNYEAQ. This CDR3 reads CASSLNLGGSPYNEQFF. In nucleotides, the CDR3 is TGTGCCAGCAGCCTCAATCTAGGGGGGAGCCCCTACAATGAGCAGTTCTTC.

This clonotype was recorded once. The chain uses TRBV3-1 and TRBJ2-2; D is unclear. Per germline, CDR1 LGHDT and CDR2 YNNKEL (reference sequence). With 11 bases removed from V and 3 bases from J, the gap between germline ends came to 19 bases. CDR3 length equals 15 residues. CDR3 region: CASTQGNSYTGELFF. The CDR3 DNA reads TGTGCCTCCACCCAAGGCAACAGCTACACCGGGGAGCTGTTTTTT.

This clonotype was observed at least ten times. The genes are TRBV7-9 and TRBJ2-1, with unresolved D. V lost 5 bases and J lost 4, with 6 bases in between. Germline loops: CDR1 SEHNR, CDR2 FQNEAQ (reference sequence). The CDR3 runs 12 residues. CDR3 DNA sequence: TGTGCCAGCAGCCCTGATTACAATGAGCAGTTCTTC. Protein sequence: CASSPDYNEQFF.

This clonotype was seen many times. This rearrangement joins TRBV12-3 or TRBV12-4 to TRBJ2-5; 10 nucleotides line up with TRBD1. V was clipped by 5 bases and J by 1 base; unmatched bases: 4. CDR3 length: 15 amino acids. The CDR3 sequence is CASSPGTGAQETQYF. The CDR3 nucleotides are TGTGCCAGCAGTCCCGGGACAGGGGCCCAAGAGACCCAGTACTTC.

This clonotype came up many times. The chain is built from TRBV27 and TRBJ2-2, with a possible D match to TRBD1 (6 bases). The CDR3 runs to 14 residues. V dropped 9 bases and J dropped 8 bases, with 19 bases sitting between them. Germline V lookup: CDR1 MNHEY, CDR2 SMNVEV (reference sequence). The CDR3 DNA sequence: TGTGCCAGTTCTTTAGGGCAGGGGATAGGGGAGCTGTTTTTT. Translating gives CASSLGQGIGELFF.

This clonotype was observed many times. The chain couples TRBV19 to TRBJ2-1, with 8 bases lining up with TRBD1. The trim removed 8 bases at V and 2 bases at J, leaving 8 bases unmatched. The CDR3 is 15 residues long. Germline V lookup: CDR1 LNHDA, CDR2 SQIVND (reference sequence). This CDR3 reads CASSEDRGAYNEQFF. In DNA, the CDR3 is TGTGCCAGTTCGGAAGACAGGGGAGCCTACAATGAGCAGTTCTTC. The variable domain in full, completed from reference TRBV19 and TRBJ2-1, reads DGGITQSPKYLFRKEGQNVTLSCEQNLNHDAMYWYRQDPGQGLRLIYYSQIVNDFQKGDIAEGYSVSREKKESFPLTVTSAQKNPTAFYLCASSEDRGAYNEQFFGPGTRLTVL.

This clonotype showed up many times. V is TRBV10-3 and J is TRBJ2-7; 15 positions agree with TRBD2. This CDR3 is built from 19 residues. Germline trimming cut 6 bases from V and 4 bases from J; bases unmatched to any gene: 16. Looked up from germline, CDR1 is ENHRY and CDR2 is SYGVKD. The CDR3 bases are TGTGCCATCAGGGGCGAGGGGACAGGGACTAGCGGGAGGACGTACGAGCAGTACTTC. Translating gives CAIRGEGTGTSGRTYEQYF.

In its sample, this clonotype was seen many times. The chain links TRBV3-1 to TRBJ2-5, with 7 bases fitting TRBD1. The CDR3 has 15 amino acids. Germline lookup yields CDR1 LGHDT and CDR2 YNNKEL (reference sequence). Trimming took 1 base from V and 5 from J; bases not matched to a gene: 7. CDR3 nucleotides: TGTGCCAGCAGCCAAGTGGGACAGCCGACGGAGACCCAGTACTTC. Translated: CASSQVGQPTETQYF.